This T cell receptor beta chain was observed in a study of T cells after yellow fever vaccination. This clonotype was seen more than once but under ten times. Germline CDR1 reads LNHNV; CDR2 reads YYDKDF (reference sequence). The V end was cut by 0 bases, the J end by 0 bases, with 15 bases between. The CDR3 spans 18 residues. TCRdb reanalysed the 5' RACE reads using MiXCR and keeps one entry per CDR3 protein. The data contain 310,000 or so distinct CDR3 sequences, 6.8% of them singletons. This TCR derives from a young man who received the YFV17D yellow fever vaccine. The gene calls are TRBV15 and TRBJ1-5; D is ambiguous. Sequenced material: PBMCs, taken about 49 days after the first yellow fever vaccination. CDR3 in DNA: TGTGCCACCAGCAGAGAAGGAGTAGGGCATATTAGCAATCAGCCCCAGCATTTT. Its protein product is CATSREGVGHISNQPQHF.